These 29 T cell receptor beta chains share one sample of origin, sequenced in a study of shared clonotypes between healthy human individuals. Here immunoSEQ multiplex PCR was the method, and the copy in TCRdb shows in-frame clones only, minus some. The sample includes 470,000 or so clones, 70% to 80% of them seen just once. The material sequenced was PBMCs. Receptors originate from a woman aged 40 to 49 in good health. Some clones in this sample may be carry-over from other donors' samples.

This clone appeared a few times. The V gene is TRBV5-1, the J gene TRBJ2-3; 12 bases map to TRBD2. The CDR3 consists of 15 residues. With V trimmed by 4 bases and J by 5 bases, 5 bases remained unmatched. The V gene's germline CDR1 is SGHRS and CDR2 YFSETQ. The CDR3 DNA reads TGCGCCAGCAGCAGCGGGACTAGCGGGTTAGATACGCAGTATTTT. This translates into CASSSGTSGLDTQYF. The full variable domain, completed using reference TRBV5-1 and TRBJ2-3, is KAGVTQTPRYLIKTRGQQVTLSCSPISGHRSVSWYQQTPGQGLQFLFEYFSETQRNKGNFPGRFSGRQFSNSRSEMNVSTLELGDSALYLCASSSGTSGLDTQYFGPGTRLTVL.

V is TRBV6-5 and J is TRBJ1-5; 9 nucleotides agree with TRBD1. V dropped 11 bases and J dropped 7; count of bases not matched to a gene: 9. CDR3 length: 13 amino acids. Germline lookup yields CDR1 MNHEY and CDR2 SVGAGI. The CDR3 coding sequence is TGTGCCCTCGGCCGGACAGGGGAGCAGCCCCAGCATTTT. Translated: CALGRTGEQPQHF.

As concerns this clone: This sample includes further DNA sequences coding for the same CDR3. This chain connects TRBV29-1 to TRBJ1-1; D is undetermined. Per the germline V gene, CDR1 is SQVTM and CDR2 is ANQGSEA. The CDR3 totals 12 residues. Trimming pared 4 bases from V and 1 base from J, leaving 7 bases between. The CDR3 loop reads CSVGQPNTEAFF. The CDR3, as DNA: TGCAGCGTTGGTCAGCCGAACACTGAAGCTTTCTTT.

This clone was detected many times. This sample includes further DNA sequences coding for the same CDR3. The chain recombines TRBV20-1 with TRBJ2-5; D is undetermined. CDR1 and CDR2 from the germline V gene are DFQATT and SNEGSKA (reference sequence). CDR3 length: 10 amino acids. V was trimmed by 6 bases and J by 2 bases, leaving 4 bases between them. CDR3 coding DNA: TGCAGTGCCGAACAAGAGACCCAGTACTTC. Encoded protein: CSAEQETQYF.

Remarks on this clone: Other DNA sequences in the sample encode the same CDR3. This chain uses TRBV5-1 with TRBJ1-1, with D possibly matching TRBD1 (5 bases). V lost 4 bases, J lost 1 base, and 11 bases lay in between. The germline gives CDR1 SGHRS, CDR2 YFSETQ. This CDR3 has 14 amino acids. Here the CDR3 reads CASSPGTGNTEAFF. The CDR3 DNA reads TGCGCCAGCAGCCCCGGGACGGGGAACACTGAAGCTTTCTTT.

The chain combines TRBV21-1 with TRBJ2-1; the D call TRBD1 from the table was never checked on the DNA. TRBV21-1 constitutes a pseudogene. The CDR3 totals 15 residues. This chain's CDR3 is CASSPLTPSDNEQFF. The CDR3 DNA reads TGTGCCAGCAGCCCCCTCACGCCATCAGACAATGAGCAGTTCTTC.

This chain uses TRBV2 with TRBJ2-6; D remains unclear. The germline gives CDR1 SNHLY, CDR2 FYNNEI. The V end was cut by 8 bases, the J end by 4 bases, with 12 bases between. The CDR3 has 14 residues. The CDR3 DNA is TGTGCCAGCGCCCCGGAGTCCGGGGCCAACGTCCTGACTTTC. Its translation is CASAPESGANVLTF.

The J gene is TRBJ1-6, the V gene TRBV5-1; a possible D gene is TRBD1 (6 bases). CDR3 length: 16 residues. Germline values: CDR1 SGHRS, CDR2 YFSETQ. The germline V and J ends were trimmed by 2 bases and 7 bases, with 16 bases remaining between them. The CDR3: CASSFGGAWNNSPLHF. CDR3 DNA sequence: TGCGCCAGCAGCTTCGGGGGGGCTTGGAACAATTCACCCCTCCACTTT. Together with reference TRBV5-1 and TRBJ1-6, the CDR3 gives the full variable domain: KAGVTQTPRYLIKTRGQQVTLSCSPISGHRSVSWYQQTPGQGLQFLFEYFSETQRNKGNFPGRFSGRQFSNSRSEMNVSTLELGDSALYLCASSFGGAWNNSPLHFGNGTRLTVT.

This clone appeared once. V gene TRBV6-1 combines with J gene TRBJ2-2; the match to TRBD2 covers 10 bases. Germline CDR1 MNHNS, CDR2 SASEGT. CDR3 size: 15 residues. V lost 5 bases to trimming and J lost 4 bases; unmatched junction nucleotides: 4. The CDR3 DNA reads as TGTGCCAGCAGTAGCGGGAGGGTCGCCACCGGGGAGCTGTTTTTT. Translated, it gives CASSSGRVATGELFF.

The CDR3 region has the DNA TGTGCCAGCAGCCCACGACAGGGGGTGGTACAAGAGACCCAGTACTTC. Its translation: CASSPRQGVVQETQYF. The chain has TRBV7-9 and TRBJ2-5; TRBD1 matches 9 bases. This CDR3 region has 16 residues. CDR1 is SEHNR, CDR2 FQNEAQ, per germline (reference sequence). V lost 5 bases to trimming and J lost 2 bases; unmatched junction nucleotides: 9.

The chain has TRBV28 and TRBJ1-2, with no clear D. The CDR3 has 13 amino acids. Germline CDR1 is MDHEN and CDR2 is SYDVKM. Trimming took off 3 bases at V and 4 bases at J, with 9 bases between the two ends. The CDR3 bases are TGTGCCAGCAGTTTTTGGGTCCCCTATGGCTACACCTTC. As protein: CASSFWVPYGYTF.

The genes are TRBV7-3 and TRBJ2-3, with TRBD2 matching 9 bases. Germline trimming cut 6 bases from V and 6 bases from J; bases unmatched to any gene: 4. CDR1 SGHTA and CDR2 FQGTGA come from the germline V gene. The CDR3 is 13 residues long. This CDR3 is CASSQGLADTQYF. DNA of the CDR3: TGTGCCAGCAGTCAAGGACTAGCGGATACGCAGTATTTT. Combining the CDR3 with reference TRBV7-3 and TRBJ2-3 gives the whole variable domain GAGVSQTPSNKVTEKGKYVELRCDPISGHTALYWYRQSLGQGPEFLIYFQGTGAADDSGLPNDRFFAVRPEGSVSTLKIQRTERGDSAVYLCASSQGLADTQYFGPGTRLTVL.

As regards this clone: The junction differs from germline at one of its ends, possibly a read error. V gene TRBV7-7 combines with J gene TRBJ2-5; possible D gene TRBD2, 6 bases. Per the germline V gene, CDR1 is SSHAT and CDR2 is FNYEAQ (reference sequence). CDR3 size: 14 residues. DNA for the CDR3: TGTGCTAGCAGCTTGGCCAGGGCGGGGGAGACCCAGTACTTC. It translates to CASSLARAGETQYF. Looking up the rest from reference TRBV7-7 and TRBJ2-5 gives the full variable domain: GAGVSQSPRYKVTKRGQDVTLRCDPISSHATLYWYQQALGQGPEFLTYFNYEAQPDKSGLPSDRFSAERPEGSISTLTIQRTEQRDSAMYRCASSLARAGETQYFGPGTRLLVL.

This clone was picked up one time. This chain connects TRBV10-1 to TRBJ1-5, with 10 bases matching TRBD1. The CDR3 consists of 16 residues. Germline CDR1 reads WNHNN; CDR2 reads SYGVQD (reference sequence). J lost 0 bases, V lost 7 bases, and 6 bases had no gene match. CDR3 sequence reads: CASNSGTGDSNQPQHF. For the CDR3, the DNA is TGCGCCAGCAATTCCGGGACAGGGGATAGCAATCAGCCCCAGCATTTT.

The chain employs TRBV7-9 and TRBJ1-5; 7 nucleotides line up with TRBD1. CDR3 length: 13 residues. After removal of 5 bases from V and 4 bases from J, the junction contained 2 bases not matched to a gene. Germline CDR1 is SEHNR and CDR2 is FQNEAQ (reference sequence). CDR3 sequence (DNA): TGTGCCAGCAGCCAGACAGGGAATCAGCCCCAGCATTTT. Translating it yields CASSQTGNQPQHF.

This clone has more than one count but fewer than ten. The V gene is TRBV5-5, the J gene TRBJ1-4, with 9 bases matching TRBD1. V dropped 1 base and J dropped 8; count of bases not matched to a gene: 0. Germline V gene lookup returns CDR1 SGHKS and CDR2 YYEKEE (reference sequence). The CDR3 contains 13 residues. The CDR3 region is CASSLTGGEKLFF. The CDR3 DNA sequence: TGTGCCAGCAGCTTGACAGGGGGCGAAAAACTGTTTTTT.

This chain connects TRBV6-6 to TRBJ1-2, with TRBD1 matching 12 bases. The CDR3 runs to 14 residues. CDR1 and CDR2 (germline): MNHNY, SVGAGI (reference sequence). The trim removed 6 bases at V and 4 bases at J, leaving 3 bases unmatched. The CDR3 DNA follows: TGTGCCAGCAGCTGGGGACAGGGGGCCTATGGCTACACCTTC. Its protein is CASSWGQGAYGYTF.

Many counts were recorded for this clone. The rearrangement uses TRBV2 and TRBJ2-7, with D possibly called TRBD1 or TRBD2 (5 bases each). In germline, CDR1 is SNHLY, CDR2 FYNNEI. The CDR3 is made up of 13 amino acids. V was pared by 9 bases and J by 2 bases, with 14 bases between. In DNA, the CDR3 is TGTGCCAGTGGGGGACGGACGACCTACGAGCAGTACTTC. Translating gives CASGGRTTYEQYF.

The J gene is TRBJ1-2, the V gene TRBV15, with TRBD1 matching over 9 bases. This CDR3 is built from 16 residues. The trim removed 1 base at V and 8 bases at J, leaving 11 bases unmatched. CDR1 and CDR2 (germline): LNHNV, YYDKDF (reference sequence). In nucleotides, the CDR3 is TGTGCCACCAGCAGAGGAGTCTCGGGCACAGGGGGCGGCTACACCTTC. This codes for CATSRGVSGTGGGYTF.

The chain is built from TRBV4-2 and TRBJ2-1; no firm D call. CDR3 length equals 14 residues. Trimming removed 0 bases from V and 5 bases from J, with 8 bases in between. Germline V gene lookup returns CDR1 LGHNA and CDR2 YNFKEQ. The CDR3 nucleotides read TGTGCCAGCAGCCAAGAAAGGGCCCACAATGAGCAGTTCTTC. It translates to CASSQERAHNEQFF.

The chain couples TRBV9 to TRBJ1-1; 7 nucleotides agree with TRBD1. The V gene's germline CDR1 is SGDLS and CDR2 YYNGEE. Trimming at V came to 4 bases and at J to 0 bases, leaving 3 bases not matched to a gene. The CDR3 is 14 residues long. The DNA for the CDR3 is TGTGCCAGCAGCCGGGACAGCATGAACACTGAAGCTTTCTTT. It is translated as CASSRDSMNTEAFF.

This clone has just a few counts. This chain links TRBV28 with TRBJ2-4; 11 bases line up with TRBD2. This CDR3 contains 14 residues. V shed 4 bases and J 5 bases; nucleotides not matched to a gene: 1. Per the germline V gene, CDR1 is MDHEN and CDR2 is SYDVKM. The CDR3 coding sequence is TGTGCCAGCAGTTCACTAGCGGGAGAAAACATTCAGTACTTC. Its protein product is CASSSLAGENIQYF.

The genes are TRBV6-1 and TRBJ2-7, with D unresolved. Trimming shortened V by 7 bases and J by 0 bases, and 7 bases separated the two germline ends. CDR1 and CDR2 (germline): MNHNS, SASEGT. The CDR3 is 12 residues long. The CDR3 sequence is CASTDPSYEQYF. For the CDR3, the DNA is TGTGCCAGCACCGACCCCTCCTACGAGCAGTACTTC.

This clone was counted between two and nine times. The chain employs TRBV14 and TRBJ2-2; TRBD2 matches at 9 bases. CDR1 is SGHDN, CDR2 FVKESK, per germline. V trimming: 7 bases; J trimming: 3 bases; junction bases outside the gene matches: 6. This CDR3 is built from 15 residues. CDR3 nucleotides: TGTGCCAGCACCTCAGCGGGAGGCTACACCGGGGAGCTGTTTTTT. This codes for CASTSAGGYTGELFF.

To note about this clone: This same CDR3 is encoded by further DNA sequences in the sample. The rearrangement uses TRBV18 and TRBJ1-3; 12 bases agree with TRBD1. V dropped 3 bases and J dropped 0; count of bases not matched to a gene: 3. The CDR3 has 17 residues. The germline CDR1 and CDR2 sequences are KGHSH and LQKENI. The CDR3 reads CASSPGTGGFSGNTIYF. CDR3 bases: TGTGCCAGCTCACCTGGGACAGGGGGCTTCTCTGGAAACACCATATATTTT. Complete variable domain (other parts from reference TRBV18 and TRBJ1-3): NAGVMQNPRHLVRRRGQEARLRCSPMKGHSHVYWYRQLPEEGLKFMVYLQKENIIDESGMPKERFSAEFPKEGPSILRIQQVVRGDSAAYFCASSPGTGGFSGNTIYFGEGSWLTVV.

The chain recombines TRBV5-1 with TRBJ1-4; perhaps TRBD1 as D (6 bases). The V end lost 4 bases, the J end lost 5 bases, and 12 bases lay between the germline ends. The germline gives CDR1 SGHRS, CDR2 YFSETQ. This CDR3 contains 14 residues. In DNA, the CDR3 is TGCGCCAGCAGCGTGGACAGACTAAATGAAAAACTGTTTTTT. Protein: CASSVDRLNEKLFF.

This clone was recorded at least ten times. This sequence joins TRBV27 and TRBJ2-5; D is possibly TRBD2 (6 bases). The CDR3 has 15 amino acids. Germline V gene lookup returns CDR1 MNHEY and CDR2 SMNVEV (reference sequence). The ends were cut back, 6 bases at V and 9 bases at J, with 23 bases in the middle. Here the CDR3 DNA reads TGTGCCAGCAGCAGGCCCGGGACGGGGGTGCGGGCCCAGTACTTC. Amino acid sequence: CASSRPGTGVRAQYF.

The V and J genes are TRBV5-1 and TRBJ1-5; 9 positions agree with TRBD1. CDR3 length equals 19 residues. Germline V gene data show CDR1 as SGHRS and CDR2 as YFSETQ. V gave up 3 bases and J gave up 0 bases; unmatched junction bases: 13. CDR3 sequence: CASSYRTGAHVSSNQPQHF. Here the CDR3 DNA reads TGCGCCAGCAGCTATCGGACAGGGGCACATGTTAGTAGCAATCAGCCCCAGCATTTT. Full variable domain (rest looked up from reference TRBV5-1 and TRBJ1-5): KAGVTQTPRYLIKTRGQQVTLSCSPISGHRSVSWYQQTPGQGLQFLFEYFSETQRNKGNFPGRFSGRQFSNSRSEMNVSTLELGDSALYLCASSYRTGAHVSSNQPQHFGDGTRLSIL.

The chain links TRBV5-1 to TRBJ2-7; tentative D call: TRBD1 (5 bases). The CDR3 loop spans 14 amino acids. Per germline, CDR1 SGHRS and CDR2 YFSETQ. V lost 0 bases, J lost 3 bases, and 10 bases lay in between. The CDR3 DNA sequence: TGCGCCAGCAGCTTGGCTTTTCAGGGCTACGAGCAGTACTTC. Protein: CASSLAFQGYEQYF.